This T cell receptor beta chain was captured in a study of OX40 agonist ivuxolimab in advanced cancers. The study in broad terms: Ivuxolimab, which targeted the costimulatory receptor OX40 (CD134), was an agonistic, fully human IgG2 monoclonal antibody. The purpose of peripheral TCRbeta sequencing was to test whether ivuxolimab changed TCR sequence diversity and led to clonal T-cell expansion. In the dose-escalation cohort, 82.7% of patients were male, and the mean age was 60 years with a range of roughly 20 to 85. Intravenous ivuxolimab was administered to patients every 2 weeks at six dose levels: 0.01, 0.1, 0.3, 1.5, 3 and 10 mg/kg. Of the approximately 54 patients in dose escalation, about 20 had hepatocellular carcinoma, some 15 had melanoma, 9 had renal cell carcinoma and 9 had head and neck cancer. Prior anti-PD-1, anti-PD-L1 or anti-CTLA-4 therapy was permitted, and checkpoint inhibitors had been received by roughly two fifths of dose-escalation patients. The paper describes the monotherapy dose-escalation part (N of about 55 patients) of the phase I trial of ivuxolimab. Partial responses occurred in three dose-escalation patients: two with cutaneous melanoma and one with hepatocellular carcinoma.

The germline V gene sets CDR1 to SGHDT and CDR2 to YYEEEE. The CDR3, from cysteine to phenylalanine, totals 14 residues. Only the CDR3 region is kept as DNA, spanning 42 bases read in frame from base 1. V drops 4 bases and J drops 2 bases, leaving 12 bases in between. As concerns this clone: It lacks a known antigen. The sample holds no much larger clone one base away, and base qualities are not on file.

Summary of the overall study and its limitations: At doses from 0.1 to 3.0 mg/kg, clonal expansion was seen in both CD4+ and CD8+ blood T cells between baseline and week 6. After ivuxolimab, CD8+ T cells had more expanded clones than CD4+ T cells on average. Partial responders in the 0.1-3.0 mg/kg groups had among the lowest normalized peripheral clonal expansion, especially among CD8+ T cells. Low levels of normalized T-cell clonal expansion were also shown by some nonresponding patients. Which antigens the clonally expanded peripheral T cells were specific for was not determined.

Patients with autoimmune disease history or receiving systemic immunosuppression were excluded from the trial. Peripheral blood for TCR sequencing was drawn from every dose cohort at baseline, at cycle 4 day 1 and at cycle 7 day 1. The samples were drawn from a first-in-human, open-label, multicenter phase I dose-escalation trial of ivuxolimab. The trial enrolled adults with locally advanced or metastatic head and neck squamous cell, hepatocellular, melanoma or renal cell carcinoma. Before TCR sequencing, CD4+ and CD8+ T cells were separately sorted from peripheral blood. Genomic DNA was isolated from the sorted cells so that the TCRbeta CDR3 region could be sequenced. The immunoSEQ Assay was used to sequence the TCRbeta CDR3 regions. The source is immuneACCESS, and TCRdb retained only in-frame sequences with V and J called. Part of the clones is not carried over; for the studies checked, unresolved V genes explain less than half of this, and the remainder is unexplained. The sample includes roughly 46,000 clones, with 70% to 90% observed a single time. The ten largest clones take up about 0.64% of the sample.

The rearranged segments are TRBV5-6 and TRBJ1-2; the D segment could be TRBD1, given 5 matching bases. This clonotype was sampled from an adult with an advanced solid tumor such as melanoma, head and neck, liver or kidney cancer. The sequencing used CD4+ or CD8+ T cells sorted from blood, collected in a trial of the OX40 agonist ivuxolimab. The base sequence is TGTGCCAGCAGCCGCAAAGGGGCGAACTATGGCTACACCTTC. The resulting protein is CASSRKGANYGYTF.